Each of the 9 T cell receptor beta chains below was sequenced from the same sample in a study of cytomegalovirus exposure and HLA in healthy donors (TCRdb year 2017). Libraries came from the immunoSEQ multiplex PCR assay. For the multiplex PCR, a mixture combining 60 forward primers for TCR Vbeta segments and 13 reverse primers for TCR Jbeta segments was used. TCRdb mirrors the immuneACCESS table, restricted to in-frame sequences. Some clones are absent from its copies; in checked studies, under half trace to an unresolved V gene, and the reason for the others is unknown. Across this sample there are 75,000 to 80,000 clones, with under 80% seen only once. Clones ranked in the top ten supply approximately 1.6% of the sample. The source material was PBMCs. The receptors were sampled from a man aged 40-49 years in good health and CMV-seronegative.

This chain uses TRBV25-1 with TRBJ2-6; 9 nucleotides agree with TRBD1. Germline-derived CDR1 and CDR2 are MGHDK and SYGVNS. Unmatched junction bases numbered 4, after V lost 1 base and J lost 3 bases. The CDR3 runs to 17 residues. CDR3 bases: TGTGCCAGCAGTGAATTACAGGGGGCTGGTGGGGCCAACGTCCTGACTTTC. Protein: CASSELQGAGGANVLTF.

The CDR3 DNA is TGTGCCAGTAGTCAGGACAGGGGGCGAGGTGAGCAGTTCTTC. Amino acid sequence: CASSQDRGRGEQFF. The chain links TRBV19 to TRBJ2-1; 11 bases are shared with TRBD1. This CDR3 is 14 amino acids long. Germline CDR1 and CDR2: LNHDA and SQIVND (reference sequence). With V trimmed by 5 bases and J by 9 bases, 6 bases remained unmatched.

CDR3 residues: CSIRTSGYNEQFF. The CDR3 DNA reads as TGCAGCATCCGGACTAGCGGCTACAATGAGCAGTTCTTC. The chain has TRBV29-1 and TRBJ2-1; 10 bases agree with TRBD2. The CDR3 loop spans 13 amino acids. Germline values: CDR1 SQVTM, CDR2 ANQGSEA. Losses at the gene ends were 8 bases for V and 3 bases for J; bases not matched to a gene: 4.

This clone came up once. As DNA, the CDR3 is TGTGCCAGCTCACTCCTAGACAGGCTACCTCCCGAAGCTTTCTTT. Its translation: CASSLLDRLPPEAFF. The rearrangement joins TRBV18 to TRBJ1-1; perhaps TRBD1 as D (6 bases). Germline V lookup: CDR1 KGHSH, CDR2 LQKENI. This CDR3 contains 15 residues. V dropped 4 bases and J dropped 8 bases, with 20 bases sitting between them.

The chain has TRBV6-5 and TRBJ1-1; D uncertain. Per germline, CDR1 MNHEY and CDR2 SVGAGI. Between the trimmed V and J ends, which lost 2 bases and 8 bases, there was a span of 12 bases. The CDR3 has 13 amino acids. The CDR3 DNA reads TGTGCCAGCAGTTACCCCGGCTCGGGAGAAGCTTTCTTT. It is translated as CASSYPGSGEAFF.

The rearrangement joins TRBV7-9 to TRBJ2-2; D call uncertain. Trimming took 3 bases from V and 6 from J, leaving 11 bases between them. This CDR3 is 14 amino acids long. Germline CDR1 is SEHNR and CDR2 is FQNEAQ (reference sequence). CDR3 DNA sequence: TGTGCCAGCAGCTTCGGAGAGTGGGCCGGGGAGCTGTTTTTT. Its protein is CASSFGEWAGELFF.

This clone was found a few times. V is TRBV18 and J is TRBJ2-1; a possible D gene is TRBD2 (6 bases). Germline assignment: CDR1 KGHSH and CDR2 LQKENI. V gave up 0 bases and J gave up 7 bases, with 16 bases separating them. The length of the CDR3 is 16 residues. Here the CDR3 DNA reads TGTGCCAGCTCACCACCGAAGCTAGCGTCGGATAATGAGCAGTTCTTC. Amino acids: CASSPPKLASDNEQFF.

The rearrangement uses TRBV2 and TRBJ1-1; 7 nucleotides match TRBD1. After removal of 6 bases from V and 3 bases from J, the junction contained 7 bases not matched to a gene. The CDR3 is made up of 14 amino acids. Germline V CDR1 and CDR2: SNHLY, FYNNEI. In nucleotides, the CDR3 is TGTGCCAGCAGCCCGGGACAGAGCCACACTGAAGCTTTCTTT. It codes for CASSPGQSHTEAFF.

The CDR3 sequence: CASRTGGEPQHF. In DNA form, the CDR3 reads TGTGCCAGCCGAACAGGCGGAGAGCCCCAGCATTTT. The V call is TRBV28, the J call TRBJ1-5, with D possibly being TRBD1 (5 bases). There are 12 residues in the CDR3. CDR1 is MDHEN, CDR2 SYDVKM, per germline. Trimming left V 8 bases short and J 8 bases short, with 13 bases between.